The 17 T cell receptor beta chains reported below all come from one sample, sequenced in a study of cytomegalovirus exposure and HLA in healthy donors. Sequencing used immunoSEQ multiplex PCR; TCRdb keeps in-frame clones, though not all of them. The sample yields over 150,000 clones, 86% seen once. The specimen was PBMCs. The receptors derive from a woman in her late teens or twenties in good health and CMV-seronegative.

The DNA for the CDR3 is TGTGCCAGCAGCTTTAATGGACTAGCGGGGCACGAGCAGTACTTC. Amino acid sequence: CASSFNGLAGHEQYF. V gene TRBV5-5 combines with J gene TRBJ2-7, with TRBD2 identical over 12 bases. Losses at the gene ends were 2 bases for V and 5 bases for J; bases not matched to a gene: 5. CDR3 length: 15 amino acids. CDR1 is SGHKS and CDR2 is YYEKEE in the germline V gene (reference sequence).

V and J are TRBV29-1 and TRBJ2-3; TRBD2 agrees at 8 bases. CDR1 is SQVTM and CDR2 is ANQGSEA in the germline V gene. This CDR3 is built from 12 residues. With 4 bases clipped from V and 12 bases from J, the junction kept 9 bases outside the gene matches. The CDR3 DNA sequence: TGCAGCGTTGGACCGGGACTAGTAAACCAGTATTTT. Its protein is CSVGPGLVNQYF.

This chain connects TRBV5-4 to TRBJ2-2; D gene ambiguous. The CDR3 is made up of 14 amino acids. Germline-derived CDR1 and CDR2 are SGHNT and YYREEE (reference sequence). Trimming took 4 bases from V and 3 from J, leaving 10 bases between them. CDR3 amino acids: CASSPRTYTGELFF. In nucleotides, the CDR3 is TGTGCCAGCAGCCCTAGAACTTACACCGGGGAGCTGTTTTTT.

The V gene is TRBV6-1, the J gene TRBJ1-5; TRBD1 matches 8 bases. CDR3 length: 15 amino acids. Per germline, CDR1 MNHNS and CDR2 SASEGT. The V segment lost 5 bases and the J segment 3 bases; nucleotides outside the gene matches: 6. The CDR3 nucleotides read TGTGCCAGCAGTCTGACAGGGGTGGACAATCAGCCCCAGCATTTT. Amino acids: CASSLTGVDNQPQHF.

J is TRBJ2-5 and V is TRBV27; 7 bases line up with TRBD2. Germline lookup yields CDR1 MNHEY and CDR2 SMNVEV (reference sequence). J lost 0 bases, V lost 0 bases, and 7 bases had no gene match. The CDR3 totals 17 residues. CDR3 nucleotide sequence: TGTGCCAGCAGTTTATCAACCCGCCGGGGGGACCAAGAGACCCAGTACTTC. Its protein product is CASSLSTRRGDQETQYF.

The J gene is TRBJ2-7, the V gene TRBV5-1, with 9 nucleotides matching TRBD1. The CDR3 spans 18 residues. CDR1 and CDR2 (germline): SGHRS, YFSETQ. V lost 5 bases to trimming and J lost 2 bases; unmatched junction nucleotides: 17. CDR3 in DNA: TGCGCCAGCAGAGAAGGGCCCTCCGGGACAGGGATCCCCTACGAGCAGTACTTC. Its translation is CASREGPSGTGIPYEQYF. Together with reference TRBV5-1 and TRBJ2-7, the CDR3 gives the full variable domain: KAGVTQTPRYLIKTRGQQVTLSCSPISGHRSVSWYQQTPGQGLQFLFEYFSETQRNKGNFPGRFSGRQFSNSRSEMNVSTLELGDSALYLCASREGPSGTGIPYEQYFGPGTRLTVT.

The V and J genes are TRBV4-2 and TRBJ2-7; 10 bases agree with TRBD1. Germline CDR1 reads LGHNA; CDR2 reads YNFKEQ. The junction had 1 base not matched to a gene; V was cut back by 0 bases and J by 2 bases. This CDR3 has 15 residues. CDR3 in DNA: TGTGCCAGCAGCCAAGAGGGACAGGGGACCTACGAGCAGTACTTC. It encodes CASSQEGQGTYEQYF.

The chain recombines TRBV19 with TRBJ1-2; 11 positions agree with TRBD1. The CDR3 sequence is 14 residues long. V lost 3 bases and J lost 7; bases outside the gene matches: 4. Germline values: CDR1 LNHDA, CDR2 SQIVND (reference sequence). The CDR3 loop reads CASSMDRGHGGYTF. For the CDR3, the DNA is TGTGCCAGTAGTATGGACAGGGGGCATGGTGGCTACACCTTC.

The chain joins TRBV20-1 to TRBJ2-5, with D hard to call. There are 11 residues in the CDR3. CDR1 is DFQATT and CDR2 is SNEGSKA in the germline V gene (reference sequence). Trimming removed 6 bases at V and 9 bases at J, with 14 bases between. The CDR3: CSAPFSRAQYF. CDR3 nucleotides: TGCAGTGCCCCCTTCAGTCGGGCCCAGTACTTC.

This chain uses TRBV13 with TRBJ1-3; 7 bases align to TRBD1. The germline CDR1 and CDR2 sequences are PRHDT and FYEKMQ (reference sequence). J was trimmed by 0 bases and V by 5 bases; bases with no gene match: 10. The CDR3 sequence is 17 residues long. CDR3 nucleotides: TGTGCCAGCAGCCCTAGACAGGGCCACAGCTCTGGAAACACCATATATTTT. Translation gives CASSPRQGHSSGNTIYF.

On this clone: Different DNA sequences within this sample yield the same CDR3. The CDR3 sequence: CASSQGLAGTYEQYF. The CDR3 bases are TGCGCCAGCAGCCAGGGACTAGCGGGTACCTACGAGCAGTACTTC. The chain has TRBV4-3 and TRBJ2-7; 12 nucleotides align to TRBD2. The length of the CDR3 is 15 residues. The germline V gene has CDR1 LGHNA and CDR2 YSLEER. J was trimmed by 2 bases and V by 3 bases; bases with no gene match: 2.

V and J are TRBV29-1 and TRBJ1-1; D may be TRBD1 (5 bases). Trimming cost V 4 bases and J 6 bases, with 27 bases left between them. The CDR3 spans 17 residues. Per germline, CDR1 SQVTM and CDR2 ANQGSEA. This CDR3 is CSVALGGGAGPVPEAFF. Written as DNA, the CDR3 is TGCAGCGTTGCCCTCGGAGGAGGGGCTGGTCCGGTGCCTGAAGCTTTCTTT.

CDR3 in amino acids: CASSVFRDSHSGNTIYF. The CDR3 DNA sequence: TGTGCCAGCAGCGTATTCCGAGACAGCCACTCTGGAAACACCATATATTTT. This sequence joins TRBV9 and TRBJ1-3; possibly TRBD1 for D (5 bases). CDR1 and CDR2 (germline): SGDLS, YYNGEE. The V end was cut by 1 base, the J end by 0 bases, with 14 bases between. This CDR3 comprises 17 residues.

This chain links TRBV7-2 with TRBJ2-7; 7 bases align to TRBD1. J was trimmed by 2 bases and V by 3 bases; bases with no gene match: 1. Germline lookup yields CDR1 SGHTA and CDR2 FQGNSA. This CDR3 has 13 residues. The CDR3 region is CASSLGTAYEQYF. The CDR3 nucleotides read TGTGCCAGCAGCTTGGGGACAGCCTACGAGCAGTACTTC.

This sequence joins TRBV14 and TRBJ1-2, with 7 bases matching TRBD1. Germline-derived CDR1 and CDR2 are SGHDN and FVKESK. The V segment lost 4 bases and the J segment 8 bases; nucleotides outside the gene matches: 7. The CDR3 length is 13 residues. The CDR3 DNA reads as TGTGCCAGCAGCCCCCGGACAGGCCAGGGCTACACCTTC. This encodes CASSPRTGQGYTF.

The rearrangement joins TRBV9 to TRBJ2-2; D possibly corresponds to TRBD1 (5 bases). Trimming removed 4 bases at V and 2 bases at J, with 18 bases between. The CDR3 is 17 amino acids. CDR1 is SGDLS, CDR2 YYNGEE, per germline. The chain's CDR3 is CASSFKRGRANTGELFF. The CDR3 coding sequence is TGTGCCAGCAGCTTCAAAAGGGGCAGGGCAAACACCGGGGAGCTGTTTTTT.

V is TRBV11-2 and J is TRBJ1-1; D gene ambiguous. CDR1 and CDR2 from the germline V gene are SGHAT and FQNNGV. The length of the CDR3 is 16 residues. Trimming took off 4 bases at V and 0 bases at J, with 15 bases between the two ends. The CDR3 protein is CASSSFLGRMNTEAFF. CDR3 bases: TGTGCCAGCAGCTCATTTCTAGGGAGGATGAACACTGAAGCTTTCTTT.